This section outlines one TCR beta chain sequence together with its context. No antigen is known for it. Germline and junction disagree at one end, which may indicate a read error. Other DNA sequences within the sample encode an identical CDR3. The method behind the library was the immunoSEQ multiplex PCR assay. A mixture of 60 forward primers for TCR Vbeta segments and 13 reverse primers for TCR Jbeta segments was used in the multiplex PCR. Amplification of the CDR3 region of rearranged TCR beta genes was performed with a multiplex PCR assay on genomic DNA. The Illumina HiSeq System was used to sequence the amplified TCR beta libraries as 87-base-pair reads. The paper's data handling went like this. Across the 500 to 750 repertoires, a later analysis counted 75 million to 90 million unique TCR beta chains, roughly 11 million of which were shared by at least two donors. A nearest-neighbor algorithm error-corrected the raw reads and collapsed the reads into unique sequences, merging closely related sequences to remove PCR and sequencing errors. Alignment of CDR3 sequences to IMGT reference sequences was used to assign V, D and J gene segments. Each retained sequence needed at least a six-nucleotide match to both a V gene segment and a J gene segment. A rearrangement was called productive if the CDR3 had no stop codons and remained in frame with V and J, and every other rearrangement was called non-productive. CDR3 was defined by IMGT convention, running from the second conserved V-encoded cysteine to the conserved J-encoded phenylalanine. The earlier analysis of roughly 590 of the donors excluded any sequence lacking an unambiguous match to a single V gene segment. An earlier analysis of some 610 of the donors called V segments functional above 56.7% productive rearrangements and segregating when the between-donor standard deviation exceeded 5%. A statistical classification framework was built for diagnosing cytomegalovirus status from the catalog of TCR beta chain sequences. V and J gene assignment, in a later analysis, came from comparing TCR nucleotide sequences with IMGT/GENE-DB human TR gene sequences. Using the TCRdist pipeline, a later analysis assigned CDR3 sequences along with most-parsimonious VDJ recombination scenarios. In a later analysis, every TCR beta chain was defined by the combination of its CDR3 amino acid sequence and its V-gene family, and reads without a unique V-gene family were dropped. To address suspected cross-contamination and a sequencing artifact, a later analysis removed approximately 590 highly shared, low-generation-probability nucleotide sequences. In a later analysis, a clonal expansion index was calculated for each public chain from normalized within-repertoire ranks of inferred template counts. Generation probabilities in a later analysis came from a VDJ recombination model fitted to out-of-frame rearrangements, and those results were checked against IGoR. A later analysis scored TCR-TCR, TCR-HLA and TCR-CMV co-occurrence with hypergeometric tests, applying a repertoire-size bias correction to TCR pairs. A later analysis estimated false discovery rates by permuting HLA or CMV assignments 20 times. In a later analysis, co-occurring TCRs were grouped with DBSCAN, and TCRdist sequence similarity was added when clustering was performed within HLA-allele-positive subsets. For co-occurrence clustering, repertoires with fewer than 30,000 or more than 120,000 public chains were excluded, along with roughly five repertoires with anomalous nucleotide sharing. As stored in TCRdb, this immuneACCESS dataset retains in-frame rearrangements with V and J assigned. A fraction of the clones does not appear; measured against another copy, unresolved V genes explain less than half of the discrepancy, and the remainder lacks a known reason. The V and J calls and clone size were taken over from that table, and D and trimming were inferred from the DNA. The sample data list about 160,000 clones, and approximately 81% of these were observed just once. The biggest ten clones account for more than 2% of the sample.

The data were taken from a study of cytomegalovirus exposure and HLA in healthy donors (dated by TCRdb to the late 2010s). As for the study more broadly: An earlier analysis of several hundred of the donors reported 276 Gb of sequence data and about 120 million unique TCR beta sequences obtained from about 180 million T cells. An early release covering just under 650 HLA-typed donors comprised approximately 290 gigabases of sequencing data and around 80 million unique TCR sequences. Of the approximately 400 genotyped donors, 65% to 90% fell in the genetic ancestry cluster associated with self-reported Caucasian donors. The aim of the study was to test whether cataloging public T cell receptors could identify signatures of past pathogen exposure. The study used immunosequencing to profile the T cell repertoires of several hundred subjects and linked those repertoires to cytomegalovirus serostatus. Besides the first cohort of around 700 subjects, a separate validation cohort made up of over 95 different subjects was used. To predict cytomegalovirus infection status, the study brought together high-throughput TCR immunosequencing, statistical association of individual TCRs with disease status, and machine learning. To study patterns of TCR occurrence, a later analysis re-analyzed previously published TCR beta repertoires from around 660 donors and added high-resolution HLA genotyping. The later analysis used no new phenotypic data to find candidate immune exposures, relying instead on TCR beta sequences and their occurrence across donors. An earlier analysis of some 500 of the donors used high-throughput TCR beta sequencing to judge whether each TCR beta V gene segment behaved as functional or pseudogenic. Alongside the repertoire data, information on donor age, sex, ethnicity and CMV serostatus was compiled. A later genetic analysis used genome-wide SNP genotypes for about three fifths of the 666 donors, treating that subset as a discovery cohort. Every repertoire in the discovery cohort had been generated on one and the same sequencing platform. Both class I and class II loci were covered by HLA typing, at four-digit resolution. Typing coverage differed by locus: A, B, C, DRB1 and DQB1 were typed in about 629-630 donors, DQA1 in approximately 520, DPA1 in around 580, and DPB1 in 472. Because of strong linkage in the cohort, roughly five DR-DQ haplotypes were treated as single units for association and clustering. Across some 400 genotyped donors of the cohort, an average of 235,054 unique TCR beta nucleotide sequences per donor were sequenced, and approximately 19% of those sequences were non-productive.

General conclusions and limits of the study: Assigning TCR associations to individual alleles was difficult when HLA alleles, especially DR and DQ, strongly co-occurred. V-gene and J-gene trimming of TCR beta chains was associated with a missense DCLRE1C variant in a later genetic analysis, and the association was replicated in an independent cohort. Because counts were too low, around 17 rarely observed V segments, including chromosome 9 orphons, were left out of the earlier analysis of a few hundred of the donors. CMV serostatus was the only immune exposure information available for the cohort. Correlated functional status among segregating V segments might reflect linkage disequilibrium, but an unknown experimental factor could not be ruled out. A further reported finding was that TCR beta sequences accurately predicted the HLA-A and HLA-B alleles for most subjects in the first cohort. In an earlier analysis of 450 to 750 of the donors, most TCR beta V segments appeared in productive rearrangements about 87% or about 30% of the time, broadly matching IMGT annotations. Most TCR sequences were observed very rarely across donors, whereas some public TCRs were present in many individuals. The sequencing pipeline was judged likely to have produced a cluster of highly shared sequence variants as a technical artifact. Roughly uniform sequencing depth across donors was assumed in presence/absence analyses, although this assumption may not hold. A later analysis associated some 17,000 TCR beta sequences with specific HLA alleles at a false discovery rate of 0.05. In a later analysis, TCR association rates were found to vary across HLA loci, with the most associated TCRs seen for DRB1 alleles and the fewest for HLA-C alleles. In a later analysis, HLA-associated TCR beta chains showed more clonal expansion and lower generation probabilities than non-associated chains that were equally common. A few of the identified cytomegalovirus-associated TCR beta chains were confirmed in vitro to be specific for cytomegalovirus antigens. According to a later analysis, most CMV-associated TCR beta chains appeared to be HLA-restricted, and the HLA associations seemed to be driven largely by CMV exposure. The authors suggested that the approach could potentially be extended to other disease states and immunological phenotypes. In the study, 150 to 200 TCR beta chains were listed as associated with cytomegalovirus. The 87-base-pair reads could not distinguish some IMGT-functional V segments, including TRBV6-2 and TRBV6-3, so those segments were excluded. According to a later genetic analysis, donors in an Asian-associated ancestry cluster had fewer N-insertions in productive TCRs than the approximately 700-donor mean. This cohort had only TCR beta chains sequenced, and the lack of alpha or paired-chain data limited which features could be detected. The classifier was reported to diagnose cytomegalovirus status with high specificity and sensitivity in both the original and validation cohorts. HLA typing was unavailable for some donors at each locus, so association tests used only the typed subset. According to a later analysis, parvovirus B19, influenza, CMV and Epstein-Barr virus appeared linked to several top co-occurrence clusters.

The cohort consisted of some 670 healthy bone marrow donors. At the time of sampling, all cohort members were nominally healthy, though unrecorded immune exposures were likely present. The donor was CMV seropositive and belonged to the group of 250 to 300 seropositive cohort members. A peripheral blood sample was collected from each donor, and TCR beta sequencing was performed on peripheral blood mononuclear cells. Genomic DNA extraction from the blood cell samples was performed with the Qiagen DNeasy Blood Extraction Kit. From cysteine to phenylalanine, the CDR3 is 17 amino acids long. The entry retains the CDR3 DNA only, 51 bases that are in frame from base 1. The germline V gene (reference sequence) gives CDR1 as LNHDA and CDR2 as SQIVND.

Sequenced input: PBMCs. The chain is encoded by TRBV19 joined to TRBJ2-2, and TRBD1 may be the D gene, going by 6 matching bases. The clonotype was recovered from a young man in good health and CMV-seropositive. The CDR3 is CASSSTKGVTNTGELFF. The nucleotide sequence is given as TGTGCCAGTAGTTCTACCAAGGGGGTTACGAACACCGGAGAGCTGTTTTTT.